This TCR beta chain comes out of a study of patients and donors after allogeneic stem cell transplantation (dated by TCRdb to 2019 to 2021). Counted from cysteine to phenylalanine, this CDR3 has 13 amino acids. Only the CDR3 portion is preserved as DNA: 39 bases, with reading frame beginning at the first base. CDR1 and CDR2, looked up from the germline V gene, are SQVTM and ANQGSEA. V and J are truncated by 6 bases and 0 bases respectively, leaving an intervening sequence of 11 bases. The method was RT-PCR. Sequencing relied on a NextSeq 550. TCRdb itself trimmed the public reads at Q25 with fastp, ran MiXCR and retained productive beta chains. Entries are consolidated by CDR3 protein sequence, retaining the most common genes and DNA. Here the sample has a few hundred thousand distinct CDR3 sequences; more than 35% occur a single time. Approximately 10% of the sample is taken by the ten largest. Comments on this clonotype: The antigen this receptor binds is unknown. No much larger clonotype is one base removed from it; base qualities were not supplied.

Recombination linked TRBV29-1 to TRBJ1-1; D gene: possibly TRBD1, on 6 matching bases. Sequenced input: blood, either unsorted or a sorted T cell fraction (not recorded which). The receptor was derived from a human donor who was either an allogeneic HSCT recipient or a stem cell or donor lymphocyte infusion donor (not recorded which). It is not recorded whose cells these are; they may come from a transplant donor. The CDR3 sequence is CSVHRDMNTEAFF. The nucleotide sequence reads TGCAGCGTGCACAGGGATATGAACACTGAAGCTTTCTTT.